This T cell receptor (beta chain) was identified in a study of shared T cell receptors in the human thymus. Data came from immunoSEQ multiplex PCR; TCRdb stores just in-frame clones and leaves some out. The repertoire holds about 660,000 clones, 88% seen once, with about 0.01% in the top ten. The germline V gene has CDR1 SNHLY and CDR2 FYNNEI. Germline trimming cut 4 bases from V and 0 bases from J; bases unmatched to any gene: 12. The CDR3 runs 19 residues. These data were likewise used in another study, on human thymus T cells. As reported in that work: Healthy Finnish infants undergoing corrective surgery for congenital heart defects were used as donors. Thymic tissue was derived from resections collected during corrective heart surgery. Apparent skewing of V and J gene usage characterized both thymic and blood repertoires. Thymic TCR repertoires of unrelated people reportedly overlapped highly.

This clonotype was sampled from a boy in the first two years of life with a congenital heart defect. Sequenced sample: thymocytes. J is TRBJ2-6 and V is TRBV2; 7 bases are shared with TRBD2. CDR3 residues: CASSVVVGGRGSGANVLTF. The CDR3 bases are TGTGCCAGCAGTGTCGTGGTTGGAGGGAGGGGCTCTGGGGCCAACGTCCTGACTTTC.